This entry is about one TCR beta chain. There is no known antigen for this receptor. One base away there is no much larger clone; base qualities are not given. There are 15 amino acids in the CDR3, from cysteine to phenylalanine inclusive. Solely the CDR3 DNA is kept, with 45 bases framed from the first base. CDR1 and CDR2 are drawn from the germline V gene: MNHEY, SVGAGI. Unmatched junction bases come to 11, with V trimmed by 6 bases and J by 5 bases. This entry comes from a study of blood T cells in healthy people across ages (dated by TCRdb to the mid-2010s). About the investigation overall: Template switching captured roughly one uniquely barcoded TCR beta cDNA molecule per two T cells in model experiments. Age-related changes in TCR beta repertoire diversity were measured in the study by deep sequencing normalized with unique cDNA molecular identifiers. The donors were split into four age groups: young (average around 15 years), middle-aged (roughly 40), aged (about 62) and long-lived (roughly 88). To avoid experimental bias, donors of different ages were randomly spread across the sequencing lanes. For two donors (one aged 18 to 30 and one aged 80 or older), the study analyzed two additional independent replicas of 1 million unique cDNA reads from the same blood draw. What the authors observed across the whole study: Donor CMV infection status was unknown, potentially confounding age-related changes in expanded clonotypes. Because profiling used bulk unsorted PBMCs, naive and antigen-experienced compartments could not be compared conclusively. Observed TCR beta diversity per million T cells fell roughly linearly with age, and a significant reduction was already apparent by age roughly 41. Estimates of total diversity based on one million sequenced T cells were considered lower bounds and underestimates. Compared with the aged group, the long-lived group had more naive CD4+ T cells, fewer expanded clones and increased TCR diversity, a pattern suggesting age selection. Observed TCR beta diversity correlated strongly with the percentage of naive T cells measured by flow cytometry.

The library was generated by 5' RACE. For sequencing, an Illumina HiSeq 2500 was employed. A second PCR of roughly 7 to 11 cycles was performed with a sample-barcoded 5' primer and a J-beta primer mix. Each TCR beta cDNA molecule received a unique molecular identifier from a template-switch 5' adaptor carrying 12 random nucleotides. Each sample yielded at least 2.5 million CDR3-containing paired-end reads. All of the RNA was converted into first-strand cDNA using the Mint cDNA synthesis kit, with a TRBC-specific oligonucleotide serving as the primer. After uracil-DNA glycosylase treatment, a first 18-cycle PCR used universal primers M1SS and BC2_uni_R on all cDNA. Under the source paper's analysis protocol: Normalization of each sample was performed by random selection of 1 million high-quality reads, each carrying a distinct molecular identifier. Reads sharing molecular identifiers were discarded rather than binned into consensus sequences. MiTCR, run with a Q25 quality threshold and the strictest error-elimination algorithm, handled CDR3 identification, clonotype clustering and error correction. A nonparametric unseen species model with Euler transformation was used to estimate a lower bound on total TCR beta diversity. TCRdb reworked the public reads: Q25 trimming with fastp, MiXCR clone assembly, productive beta chains retained. All rows with the same CDR3 protein become a single entry with the most common DNA and genes. The V and J calls and clone size come from TCRdb's table, not from the authors' own analysis. The sample data list roughly 2 million distinct CDR3 sequences, and less than 50% of these were observed just once. Jointly, the top ten make up over 2% of the sample.

Donors were around 37 systemically healthy Caucasian individuals from Russia aged about 6 to 100 years. Ten milliliters of peripheral blood were drawn from each donor into EDTA-treated Vacutainer tubes. Ficoll-Paque density-gradient centrifugation was used to isolate PBMCs, with at least 7 million per sample. Trizol reagent was used to extract total RNA from the PBMCs, yielding at least 6 micrograms per sample. The percentages of naive CD45RAhigh/CD27high T cells were determined by flow cytometry on a PBMC aliquot from every donor. Material for sequencing was blood. The receptor's source is a woman aged 40 to 55 in good health. Recombination joined TRBV6-5 with TRBJ2-5; TRBD1 matches 8 bases in the middle. The CDR3 is CASRRGRGRPETQYF. In nucleotides, the sequence is TGTGCCAGCAGGAGGGGCAGGGGGCGTCCGGAGACCCAGTACTTC.